The 24 T cell receptor beta chains reported below all come from one sample, sequenced in a study of PD-L1 blockade in urothelial cancer. Sequenced by immunoSEQ multiplex PCR; TCRdb stores in-frame clones only, minus some. Of approximately 47,000 clones listed, 65% to 85% are singletons. Sample time point: peripheral blood 6 weeks after treatment start. Source: PBMCs, taken around atezolizumab (anti-PD-L1) treatment. The receptors were gathered from a man between 65 and 85 years old with urothelial cancer.

This clone showed up just a few times. The J gene is TRBJ2-1, the V gene TRBV9; the D is unclear. Deletions cut 4 bases from V and 8 bases from J, with 13 bases between. The CDR3 length is 13 residues. Per the germline V gene, CDR1 is SGDLS and CDR2 is YYNGEE. CDR3 DNA: TGTGCCAGCAGCCTACGCGGTGTGGATGAGCAGTTCTTC. Protein: CASSLRGVDEQFF.

The V call is TRBV4-1, the J call TRBJ2-1; 11 bases fit TRBD2. CDR1 is MGHRA, CDR2 YSYEKL, per germline. Germline trimming cut 1 base from V and 8 bases from J; bases unmatched to any gene: 4. The CDR3 has 15 amino acids. In nucleotides, the CDR3 is TGCGCCAGCAGCCAAGTACTAGCGGGAGAGTATGAGCAGTTCTTC. It codes for CASSQVLAGEYEQFF.

The V and J genes are TRBV7-3 and TRBJ2-5, with a possible D match to TRBD2 (5 bases). V lost 2 bases to trimming and J lost 5 bases, with 15 bases between them. CDR3 length: 15 residues. CDR1 and CDR2 from the germline V gene are SGHTA and FQGTGA. In DNA form, the CDR3 reads TGTGCCAGCAGCTTACAAAGCGGCGAGGGTGAGACCCAGTACTTC. This gives the protein CASSLQSGEGETQYF.

This sequence joins TRBV27 and TRBJ2-5; TRBD2 agrees at 12 bases. The V and J ends lost 6 bases and 5 bases, in that order; junction bases with no gene match: 10. The CDR3 runs 16 residues. The germline CDR1 and CDR2 sequences are MNHEY and SMNVEV (reference sequence). In DNA, the CDR3 is TGTGCCAGCAGACCACGACTAGCGGGAGTTGATGAGACCCAGTACTTC. The encoded protein is CASRPRLAGVDETQYF.

This clone showed up just once. The chain is built from TRBV30 and TRBJ1-4, with 7 nucleotides matching TRBD1. V shed 7 bases, J shed 4 bases, and the junction held 6 bases outside the gene matches. Germline V gives CDR1 GTSNPN, CDR2 SVGIG (reference sequence). This CDR3 spans 13 amino acids. The CDR3 DNA sequence: TGTGCCTCGCGGACAGGCTATAATGAAAAACTGTTTTTT. Amino acid sequence: CASRTGYNEKLFF.

This chain uses TRBV11-2 with TRBJ2-7, with 9 bases that match TRBD2. The CDR3 sequence is 15 residues long. Unmatched junction bases numbered 7, after V lost 5 bases and J lost 2 bases. Germline loops: CDR1 SGHAT, CDR2 FQNNGV. CDR3 coding DNA: TGTGCCAGCAGCCCCCAGGGACTAGCAGCCTACGAGCAGTACTTC. It specifies CASSPQGLAAYEQYF. The variable domain in full, completed from reference TRBV11-2 and TRBJ2-7, reads EAGVAQSPRYKIIEKRQSVAFWCNPISGHATLYWYQQILGQGPKLLIQFQNNGVVDDSQLPKDRFSAERLKGVDSTLKIQPAKLEDSAVYLCASSPQGLAAYEQYFGPGTRLTVT.

The chain couples TRBV15 to TRBJ1-4, with TRBD1 as a possible D gene (5 bases). The CDR3 length is 15 residues. Trimming removed 5 bases at V and 7 bases at J, with 17 bases between. Looked up from germline, CDR1 is LNHNV and CDR2 is YYDKDF (reference sequence). For the CDR3, the DNA is TGTGCCACCAGCCGGGGAGGGGCGCGGGTTGAAAAACTGTTTTTT. Its protein is CATSRGGARVEKLFF. The whole variable domain, filled in from reference TRBV15 and TRBJ1-4, reads DAMVIQNPRYQVTQFGKPVTLSCSQTLNHNVMYWYQQKSSQAPKLLFHYYDKDFNNEADTPDNFQSRRPNTSFCFLDIRSPGLGDTAMYLCATSRGGARVEKLFFGSGTQLSVL.

DNA for the CDR3: TGTGCCAGCAGTTTCCCCGGGAGCTCCTACGAGCAGTACTTC. This sequence encodes CASSFPGSSYEQYF. The chain combines TRBV28 with TRBJ2-7; D possibly corresponds to TRBD2 (6 bases). The V end lost 3 bases, the J end lost 0 bases, and 9 bases lay between the germline ends. CDR3 length: 14 amino acids. CDR1 is MDHEN and CDR2 is SYDVKM in the germline V gene.

This clone occurred once. The rearrangement links TRBV5-1 to TRBJ1-2; D gene uncertain. The germline V and J ends were trimmed by 0 bases and 7 bases, with 16 bases remaining between them. This CDR3 is 15 amino acids long. Germline V CDR1 and CDR2: SGHRS, YFSETQ. CDR3 in amino acids: CASSLDGREASGYTF. The CDR3 DNA reads as TGCGCCAGCAGCTTGGATGGAAGAGAGGCCAGTGGCTACACCTTC.

This chain links TRBV5-4 with TRBJ2-7; D may be TRBD2 (5 bases). This CDR3 has 14 amino acids. With 6 bases removed from V and 6 bases from J, the gap between germline ends came to 19 bases. Germline V gives CDR1 SGHNT, CDR2 YYREEE (reference sequence). CDR3 in amino acids: CASTDGISPSEQYF. CDR3 DNA sequence: TGTGCCAGCACCGACGGGATCTCACCATCCGAGCAGTACTTC.

This chain connects TRBV14 to TRBJ1-2; 7 bases line up with TRBD1. The CDR3 totals 16 residues. The J segment lost 1 base and the V segment lost 5 bases, leaving 10 bases of the junction unmatched. CDR1 and CDR2 (germline): SGHDN, FVKESK. The CDR3 DNA reads as TGTGCCAGCAGCTCGTTAATGAACAGGGGTAACTATGGCTACACCTTC. This encodes CASSSLMNRGNYGYTF.

This clone was seen a few times. The rearrangement joins TRBV18 to TRBJ2-1; 13 positions agree with TRBD2. V lost 5 bases and J lost 1; bases outside the gene matches: 5. Germline CDR1 and CDR2: KGHSH and LQKENI. The CDR3 totals 17 residues. The CDR3 is CASSLGLAGLSYNEQFF. The CDR3 bases are TGTGCCAGCTCATTGGGACTAGCGGGGCTATCCTACAATGAGCAGTTCTTC. The full variable domain, in which reference TRBV18 and TRBJ2-1 provide the parts outside the CDR3, is NAGVMQNPRHLVRRRGQEARLRCSPMKGHSHVYWYRQLPEEGLKFMVYLQKENIIDESGMPKERFSAEFPKEGPSILRIQQVVRGDSAAYFCASSLGLAGLSYNEQFFGPGTRLTVL.

The chain has TRBV4-1 and TRBJ1-5; no definite D call. With 0 bases removed from V and 7 bases from J, the gap between germline ends came to 25 bases. The CDR3 spans 19 residues. Per the germline V gene, CDR1 is MGHRA and CDR2 is YSYEKL. Here the CDR3 reads CASSQEESRFAAGGQPQHF. The CDR3 nucleotides are TGCGCCAGCAGCCAAGAAGAGTCGCGGTTTGCGGCAGGCGGGCAGCCCCAGCATTTT.

The gene calls are TRBV6-4 and TRBJ2-1; TRBD2 agrees at 14 bases. V was clipped by 3 bases and J by 8 bases; unmatched bases: 9. CDR3 length: 17 residues. The germline CDR1 and CDR2 sequences are MRHNA and SNTAGT. The chain's CDR3 is CASSETWTSGRLDEQFF. CDR3 bases: TGTGCCAGCAGTGAAACCTGGACTAGCGGGAGGTTGGATGAGCAGTTCTTC.

The rearrangement uses TRBV11-2 and TRBJ2-2, with 12 bases aligning to TRBD2. The J segment lost 6 bases and the V segment lost 3 bases, leaving 5 bases of the junction unmatched. CDR1 is SGHAT, CDR2 FQNNGV, per germline. The CDR3 is 16 amino acids. The DNA of the CDR3 is TGTGCCAGCAGCTTCAGGACTAGCGGGAAGTCCGGGGAGCTGTTTTTT. It is translated as CASSFRTSGKSGELFF.

The chain links TRBV7-6 to TRBJ2-7; D is possibly TRBD2 (5 bases). CDR3 length equals 12 residues. Germline V lookup: CDR1 SGHVS, CDR2 FNYEAQ. V lost 8 bases, J lost 7 bases, and 15 bases lay in between. In nucleotides, the CDR3 is TGTGCCAGCTCGCGTGCCTCGGGGGAGCAGTACTTC. As protein: CASSRASGEQYF.

The V and J genes are TRBV9 and TRBJ1-1, with unresolved D. The germline V gene encodes CDR1 SGDLS and CDR2 YYNGEE. CDR3 length equals 13 residues. Trimming removed 0 bases from V and 3 bases from J, with 6 bases in between. Written as DNA, the CDR3 is TGTGCCAGCAGCGTAGTTAGAGACACTGAAGCTTTCTTT. Protein: CASSVVRDTEAFF.

This clone was observed a handful of times. The chain links TRBV27 to TRBJ2-7; D is possibly TRBD2 (5 bases). V was trimmed by 5 bases and J by 5 bases, leaving 22 bases between them. The V gene's germline CDR1 is MNHEY and CDR2 SMNVEV (reference sequence). This CDR3 has 16 amino acids. The CDR3 coding sequence is TGTGCCAGCAGTCCCCCCGGGGAGCTGCCCCCCCACGAGCAGTACTTC. This codes for CASSPPGELPPHEQYF.

The chain employs TRBV13 and TRBJ2-1, with D perhaps matching TRBD2 (6 bases). Germline lookup yields CDR1 PRHDT and CDR2 FYEKMQ (reference sequence). Trimming removed 4 bases from V and 12 bases from J, with 16 bases in between. This CDR3 spans 13 amino acids. The CDR3 region has the DNA TGTGCCAGCAGCTATTACCGGGACTTTCGGCAGTTCTTC. It codes for CASSYYRDFRQFF.

The chain recombines TRBV7-8 with TRBJ2-7, with a weak D call TRBD1 (5 bases). The V end lost 1 base, the J end lost 6 bases, and 13 bases lay between the germline ends. This CDR3 has 14 amino acids. Germline V gene data show CDR1 as SGHVS and CDR2 as FQNEAQ. The DNA for the CDR3 is TGTGCCAGCAGCTTAGAGGGCTCAGGGTTCGAGCAGTACTTC. Its protein is CASSLEGSGFEQYF.

The chain carries TRBV2 and TRBJ2-5, with D perhaps TRBD1 (5 bases). Germline loops: CDR1 SNHLY, CDR2 FYNNEI. This CDR3 is built from 14 residues. Trimming stripped 0 bases from V and 5 bases from J, with 10 bases between. The CDR3 DNA sequence: TGTGCCAGCAGTGAAGCTTTTGCAGGGGAGACCCAGTACTTC. Translating gives CASSEAFAGETQYF.

The chain has TRBV30 and TRBJ1-3, with D possibly TRBD1 on 5 matching bases. The CDR3 runs to 19 residues. CDR1 GTSNPN and CDR2 SVGIG come from the germline V gene (reference sequence). The V end lost 5 bases, the J end lost 0 bases, and 26 bases lay between the germline ends. This chain's CDR3 is CAWSRRGTSVGLSGNTIYF. CDR3 nucleotides: TGTGCCTGGTCCCGTCGGGGGACCTCGGTGGGCCTCTCTGGAAACACCATATATTTT.

The chain couples TRBV6-1 to TRBJ1-3, with 8 bases that match TRBD1. Germline V CDR1 and CDR2: MNHNS, SASEGT. The CDR3 sequence is 17 residues long. The V segment lost 1 base and the J segment 2 bases; nucleotides outside the gene matches: 7. In nucleotides, the CDR3 is TGTGCCAGCAGTGAAGTATCGGCAGGGGGCACTGGAAACACCATATATTTT. Amino acids: CASSEVSAGGTGNTIYF.

This clone was seen a single time. The chain uses TRBV6-1 and TRBJ1-4; 10 positions match TRBD1. The CDR3 runs to 16 residues. The J segment lost 5 bases and the V segment lost 2 bases, leaving 5 bases of the junction unmatched. Germline assignment: CDR1 MNHNS and CDR2 SASEGT. Here the CDR3 DNA reads TGTGCCAGCAGTGAACGTCGGGGACAGGGGAATGAAAAACTGTTTTTT. Its protein product is CASSERRGQGNEKLFF.